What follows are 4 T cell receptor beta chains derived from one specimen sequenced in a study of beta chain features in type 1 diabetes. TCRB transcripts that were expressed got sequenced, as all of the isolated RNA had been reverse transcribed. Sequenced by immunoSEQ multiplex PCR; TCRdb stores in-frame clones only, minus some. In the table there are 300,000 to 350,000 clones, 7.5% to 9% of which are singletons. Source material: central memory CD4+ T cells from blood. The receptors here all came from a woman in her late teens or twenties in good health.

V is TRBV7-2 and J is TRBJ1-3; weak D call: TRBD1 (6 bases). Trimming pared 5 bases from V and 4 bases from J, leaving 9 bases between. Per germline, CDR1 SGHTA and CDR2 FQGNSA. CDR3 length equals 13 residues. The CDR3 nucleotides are TGTGCCAGCAGCCCAGGGGTCGGAAACACCATATATTTT. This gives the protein CASSPGVGNTIYF.

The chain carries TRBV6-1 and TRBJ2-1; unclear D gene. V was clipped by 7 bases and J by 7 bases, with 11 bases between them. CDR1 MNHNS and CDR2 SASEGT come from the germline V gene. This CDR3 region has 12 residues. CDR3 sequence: CASMTQGNEQFF. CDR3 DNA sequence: TGTGCCAGCATGACTCAAGGGAATGAGCAGTTCTTC.

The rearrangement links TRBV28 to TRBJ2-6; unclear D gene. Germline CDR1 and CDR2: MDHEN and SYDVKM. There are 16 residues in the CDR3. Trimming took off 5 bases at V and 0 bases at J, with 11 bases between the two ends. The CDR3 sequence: CASSNARRSGANVLTF. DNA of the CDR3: TGTGCCAGCAGTAACGCCAGACGCTCTGGGGCCAACGTCCTGACTTTC.

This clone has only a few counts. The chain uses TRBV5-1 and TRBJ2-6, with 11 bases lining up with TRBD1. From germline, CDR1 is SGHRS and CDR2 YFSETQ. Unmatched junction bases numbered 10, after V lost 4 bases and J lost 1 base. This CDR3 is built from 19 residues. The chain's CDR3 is CASSLAPGQGVSGANVLTF. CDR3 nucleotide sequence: TGCGCCAGCAGCCTAGCACCGGGACAGGGGGTTTCTGGGGCCAACGTCCTGACTTTC.